The sequence of this T cell receptor beta chain was determined in a study of cytomegalovirus exposure and HLA in healthy donors. Details on this clone: The antigen remains unidentified.

Vbeta (60) and Jbeta (13) primers were used in the PCR. The data were produced by immunoSEQ multiplex PCR, yet TCRdb's version contains in-frame clones alone and is incomplete. With some 130,000 clones in the sample, the ten largest clones hold about 1.5%. Study-wide results and caveats: An analysis was carried out at a later point. It showed that HLA-associated TCR beta chains were more clonally expanded than equally common non-associated chains. With high specificity and sensitivity, the classifier reportedly diagnosed cytomegalovirus status.

Sequenced sample: PBMCs. The clonotype originates from a woman aged 40 to 49 in good health and CMV-seropositive.

The CDR3 DNA is TGTGCCAGCAGCGTAGGGGCTTACACCGGGGAGCTGTTTTTT. Translating gives CASSVGAYTGELFF. The chain links TRBV9 to TRBJ2-2; D is unclear. V was shortened by 0 bases and J by 3 bases, with 6 bases between the two germline ends. This CDR3 is built from 14 residues. CDR1 is SGDLS, CDR2 YYNGEE, per germline.